This TCR beta chain was identified in a study of blood T cell repertoires in COVID-19. Study information: Spain, Italy and the United States supplied samples that represented acute and convalescent COVID-19.

The V segment lost 2 bases and the J segment 5 bases; nucleotides outside the gene matches: 6. From germline, CDR1 is MNHEY and CDR2 SVGAGI. The CDR3 is 15 amino acids. How the authors handled the data: Estimation of nucleated cell counts was performed using reference gene primer amplification. The repertoire was sequenced with immunoSEQ multiplex PCR; TCRdb's copy has only in-frame clones and lacks some. V and J calls and clone size are given by that table; D and trimming were obtained from the DNA. The data contain around 110,000 clones, about 80% of them seen just once; the ten biggest clones take up around 4.4%.

The TCR originated in a man between 65 and 85 years old with acute or convalescent COVID-19. Sequencing used peripheral blood. This chain connects TRBV6-5 to TRBJ2-5, with 9 positions matching TRBD2. The DNA for the CDR3 is TGTGCCAGCAGTTACGTTGCGGGGGGGAGGGAGACCCAGTACTTC. This encodes CASSYVAGGRETQYF.